The 30 T cell receptor beta chains below were found in one sample sequenced in a study of CD8 T cells in ankylosing spondylitis. TCRdb reanalysed the 5' RACE reads using MiXCR and keeps one entry per CDR3 protein. Of 200,000 or so distinct CDR3 sequences in the sample, 10% to 15% are singletons; the top ten hold approximately 9.9%. Source material: blood, either unsorted or a sorted T cell fraction (not recorded which). These receptors were taken from a female donor with ankylosing spondylitis or in good health (not recorded which).

V and J are TRBV5-1 and TRBJ2-2; D unresolved. Germline V lookup: CDR1 SGHRS, CDR2 YFSETQ. Trimming cost V 0 bases and J 3 bases, with 15 bases left between them. This CDR3 has 17 amino acids. The CDR3: CASSLAVRTTHTGELFF. CDR3 nucleotide sequence: TGCGCCAGCAGCTTGGCAGTTCGTACTACCCACACCGGGGAGCTGTTTTTT. The entire variable domain, with the rest obtained from reference TRBV5-1 and TRBJ2-2, is as follows: KAGVTQTPRYLIKTRGQQVTLSCSPISGHRSVSWYQQTPGQGLQFLFEYFSETQRNKGNFPGRFSGRQFSNSRSEMNVSTLELGDSALYLCASSLAVRTTHTGELFFGEGSRLTVL.

This clonotype was seen a few times. The V and J genes are TRBV12-3 or TRBV12-4 and TRBJ1-1, with D unresolved. CDR3 length: 13 amino acids. The ends were cut back, 8 bases at V and 0 bases at J, with 10 bases in the middle. The CDR3 DNA is TGTGCCAGCGGAAATAAAGTGAACACTGAAGCTTTCTTT. Translating it yields CASGNKVNTEAFF.

The chain couples TRBV7-2 to TRBJ1-6; D remains unclear. Germline V lookup: CDR1 SGHTA, CDR2 FQGNSA. With 5 bases removed from V and 0 bases from J, the gap between germline ends came to 14 bases. The CDR3 contains 17 residues. The CDR3 region has the DNA TGTGCCAGCAGCATTCCCACGGGGTTCTCCTATAATTCACCCCTCCACTTT. Encoded protein: CASSIPTGFSYNSPLHF.

This chain uses TRBV5-5 with TRBJ2-5; 7 bases map to TRBD1. This CDR3 spans 16 amino acids. The germline gives CDR1 SGHKS, CDR2 YYEKEE (reference sequence). The V and J ends lost 2 bases and 1 base, in that order; junction bases with no gene match: 8. The CDR3 sequence: CASSFSGTATQETQYF. DNA for the CDR3: TGTGCCAGCAGCTTCTCCGGGACAGCCACCCAAGAGACCCAGTACTTC.

This clonotype was counted many times. The chain employs TRBV12-3 or TRBV12-4 and TRBJ1-6; no clear D gene. The V end lost 6 bases, the J end lost 8 bases, and 8 bases lay between the germline ends. The CDR3 runs to 12 residues. CDR3 amino acids: CASRRHHSPLHF. CDR3 DNA: TGTGCCAGCAGACGTCACCATTCACCCCTCCACTTT.

This clonotype was recorded at least ten times. V and J are TRBV7-9 and TRBJ2-5, with 7 bases aligning to TRBD2. The CDR3 is made up of 14 amino acids. Looked up from germline, CDR1 is SEHNR and CDR2 is FQNEAQ (reference sequence). Germline trimming cut 5 bases from V and 2 bases from J; bases unmatched to any gene: 5. The CDR3: CASSPRGFQETQYF. In DNA, the CDR3 is TGTGCCAGCAGCCCGCGGGGGTTTCAAGAGACCCAGTACTTC.

In its sample, this clonotype was seen many times. The J gene is TRBJ2-7, the V gene TRBV5-1; a weak D match, TRBD1 (6 bases). CDR3 length: 14 residues. In germline, CDR1 is SGHRS, CDR2 YFSETQ. Trimming stripped 2 bases from V and 3 bases from J, with 12 bases between. This CDR3 reads CASSFRDTDYEQYF. DNA for the CDR3: TGCGCCAGCAGCTTCCGGGACACCGACTACGAGCAGTACTTC.

This rearrangement joins TRBV5-1 to TRBJ1-5; D might be TRBD1 (5 bases). This CDR3 has 15 residues. Trimming removed 6 bases at V and 4 bases at J, with 17 bases between. The V gene's germline CDR1 is SGHRS and CDR2 YFSETQ. As DNA, the CDR3 is TGCGCCAGCACCGAAAGGGGTGTTGGTAATCAGCCCCAGCATTTT. Translation gives CASTERGVGNQPQHF.

At least ten counts were recorded for this clonotype. V gene TRBV12-3 or TRBV12-4 combines with J gene TRBJ2-2; 9 nucleotides align to TRBD1. The V segment lost 7 bases and the J segment 5 bases; nucleotides outside the gene matches: 14. The CDR3 spans 17 residues. CDR3 sequence: CASTSPAGTGRTGELFF. CDR3 DNA: TGTGCCAGCACCAGCCCAGCCGGGACAGGGAGAACCGGGGAGCTGTTTTTT.

The chain carries TRBV30 and TRBJ1-2; TRBD1 is a possible D gene (6 bases). CDR1 and CDR2 from the germline V gene are GTSNPN and SVGIG (reference sequence). V dropped 4 bases and J dropped 3 bases, with 12 bases sitting between them. The CDR3 consists of 13 residues. CDR3 nucleotide sequence: TGTGCCTGGACCCTCCGGACAGACTATGGCTACACCTTC. This encodes CAWTLRTDYGYTF.

The table lists this clonotype with many counts. The chain is built from TRBV6-2 or TRBV6-3 and TRBJ2-2; the D is unclear. V lost 1 base to trimming and J lost 8 bases, with 2 bases between them. The germline CDR1 and CDR2 sequences are MNHEY and SVGEGT. There are 11 residues in the CDR3. CDR3 in amino acids: CASSYLGELFF. The CDR3 DNA is TGTGCCAGCAGTTACTTGGGGGAGCTGTTTTTT.

This clonotype appeared many times. The rearrangement links TRBV12-3 or TRBV12-4 to TRBJ2-1; weak D call: TRBD2 (6 bases). The CDR3 contains 14 residues. The V end lost 10 bases, the J end lost 8 bases, and 21 bases lay between the germline ends. The CDR3 DNA reads TGTGCCACCCCCATTACCGGGGGAGGCGATGAGCAGTTCTTC. Translated: CATPITGGGDEQFF.

This clonotype was detected ten times or more. The V and J genes are TRBV6-5 and TRBJ1-1, with 9 bases matching TRBD1. The junction had 2 bases not matched to a gene; V was cut back by 2 bases and J by 4 bases. The length of the CDR3 is 14 residues. The germline gives CDR1 MNHEY, CDR2 SVGAGI. The CDR3 here is CASSYQTGGTEAFF. CDR3 DNA: TGTGCCAGCAGTTACCAGACAGGGGGCACTGAAGCTTTCTTT.

At least ten counts were recorded for this clonotype. The rearrangement joins TRBV6-1 to TRBJ2-3; weak D call: TRBD1 (6 bases). V dropped 4 bases and J dropped 6 bases, with 20 bases sitting between them. The CDR3 loop spans 16 amino acids. The V gene's germline CDR1 is MNHNS and CDR2 SASEGT. The CDR3 nucleotides read TGTGCCAGCAGTGGAGCTTTAGGGGGAGCAGGGGATACGCAGTATTTT. This codes for CASSGALGGAGDTQYF.

Ten or more counts support this clonotype. The rearrangement joins TRBV28 to TRBJ2-4; D is possibly TRBD2 (7 bases). There are 17 residues in the CDR3. Germline values: CDR1 MDHEN, CDR2 SYDVKM. V was shortened by 5 bases and J by 6 bases, with 23 bases between the two germline ends. CDR3 protein: CASSQDLRGGRGNIQYF. The CDR3 nucleotides read TGTGCCAGCAGTCAGGACCTGAGGGGGGGGCGCGGAAACATTCAGTACTTC.

This clonotype was counted many times. The J gene is TRBJ2-5, the V gene TRBV3-1; TRBD1 aligns across 8 bases. CDR1 LGHDT and CDR2 YNNKEL come from the germline V gene (reference sequence). This CDR3 comprises 16 residues. J lost 5 bases, V lost 1 base, and 9 bases had no gene match. For the CDR3, the DNA is TGTGCCAGCAGCCAAGGTCGCACAGGGGGAGGTGAGACCCAGTACTTC. Its translation: CASSQGRTGGGETQYF.

This clonotype was counted ten times or more. This chain uses TRBV20-1 with TRBJ2-3; 10 positions match TRBD2. V was pared by 6 bases and J by 2 bases, with 5 bases of the junction left unmatched. This CDR3 contains 14 residues. From germline, CDR1 is DFQATT and CDR2 SNEGSKA (reference sequence). CDR3 coding DNA: TGCAGTGCCCCAGGGACTAGCGACACAGATACGCAGTATTTT. This encodes CSAPGTSDTDTQYF.

As concerns this clonotype: A much larger clone differs by one base, so this may be a read error. V gene TRBV9 combines with J gene TRBJ2-3; D possibly corresponds to TRBD1 (5 bases). Germline V gene lookup returns CDR1 SGDLS and CDR2 YYNGEE. This CDR3 has 14 amino acids. CDR3 nucleotide sequence: TGTGCCAGCAGCGTAATCAGCAGCACAGGTACGCAGTATTTT. This translates into CASSVISSTGTQYF.

This clonotype was seen repeatedly, ten times or more. V gene TRBV4-3 combines with J gene TRBJ2-3, with D perhaps matching TRBD2 (6 bases). Germline loops: CDR1 LGHNA, CDR2 YSLEER. V was shortened by 4 bases and J by 8 bases, with 16 bases between the two germline ends. The CDR3 runs to 14 residues. The CDR3 coding sequence is TGCGCCAGCAGCCCTAGCGTAGAGATAGGTACGCAGTATTTT. This sequence encodes CASSPSVEIGTQYF.

This rearrangement joins TRBV19 to TRBJ1-5; 8 bases align to TRBD1. This CDR3 has 15 amino acids. CDR1 is LNHDA and CDR2 is SQIVND in the germline V gene (reference sequence). With V trimmed by 7 bases and J by 6 bases, 11 bases remained unmatched. The CDR3 bases are TGTGCCAGTATCGGCGGACAGGGTGGTTTTCAGCCCCAGCATTTT. Encoded protein: CASIGGQGGFQPQHF.

This clonotype was seen only a few times. The rearrangement uses TRBV12-3 or TRBV12-4 and TRBJ1-1, with 7 bases fitting TRBD1. Trimming at V came to 6 bases and at J to 4 bases, leaving 5 bases not matched to a gene. The CDR3 extends over 13 amino acids. The CDR3 DNA reads TGTGCCAGCAGGGAAACAGGGGTCACTGAAGCTTTCTTT. It specifies CASRETGVTEAFF.

This clonotype turned up a few times. The chain combines TRBV12-3 or TRBV12-4 with TRBJ1-5; TRBD1 matches at 8 bases. V lost 6 bases to trimming and J lost 6 bases; unmatched junction nucleotides: 7. The CDR3 has 14 amino acids. CDR3 residues: CASSWTGNRQPQHF. DNA of the CDR3: TGTGCCAGCAGCTGGACAGGGAATCGTCAGCCCCAGCATTTT.

With respect to this clonotype: A much larger clone differs by one base, so this may be a read error. The gene calls are TRBV28 and TRBJ2-1, with D possibly being TRBD1 (6 bases). The V gene's germline CDR1 is MDHEN and CDR2 SYDVKM. CDR3 length: 15 residues. The CDR3: CASTPPGHTYNDQFF. DNA of the CDR3: TGTGCCAGCACTCCCCCGGGACATACCTACAATGATCAGTTCTTC.

This clonotype was observed at least ten times. This rearrangement joins TRBV7-9 to TRBJ2-3; D ambiguous. The germline V gene encodes CDR1 SEHNR and CDR2 FQNEAQ (reference sequence). V was shortened by 4 bases and J by 2 bases, with 13 bases between the two germline ends. The CDR3 is made up of 15 amino acids. The CDR3 DNA follows: TGTGCCAGCAGCTCTAAAGGCGCAGCCACAGATACGCAGTATTTT. Its protein is CASSSKGAATDTQYF.

This clonotype was seen a handful of times. The J gene is TRBJ1-1, the V gene TRBV7-2; no definite D call. The germline V gene has CDR1 SGHTA and CDR2 FQGNSA. Trimming cost V 2 bases and J 3 bases, with 4 bases left between them. The CDR3 spans 12 residues. The CDR3 sequence: CASSLTYTEAFF. CDR3 nucleotides: TGTGCCAGCAGCTTAACGTACACTGAAGCTTTCTTT. Drawing the rest from reference TRBV7-2 and TRBJ1-1, the complete variable domain is GAGVSQSPSNKVTEKGKDVELRCDPISGHTALYWYRQSLGQGLEFLIYFQGNSAPDKSGLPSDRFSAERTGGSVSTLTIQRTQQEDSAVYLCASSLTYTEAFFGQGTRLTVV.

This clonotype came up many times. The chain employs TRBV7-8 and TRBJ2-7; D is perhaps TRBD2 (6 bases). Germline V lookup: CDR1 SGHVS, CDR2 FQNEAQ. The CDR3 is 15 residues long. Trimming removed 4 bases at V and 3 bases at J, with 16 bases between. The CDR3 DNA sequence: TGTGCCAGCAGCTCCAAAATCTTGGGGGGCTACGAGCAGTACTTC. Protein product: CASSSKILGGYEQYF.

This clonotype showed up many times. V usage is TRBV12-3 or TRBV12-4 and J usage is TRBJ2-3; tentative D call: TRBD1 (5 bases). The CDR3 loop spans 13 amino acids. With 4 bases removed from V and 3 bases from J, the gap between germline ends came to 8 bases. The CDR3 DNA sequence: TGTGCCAGCAGTTCCCCAGGGACAGATACGCAGTATTTT. This encodes CASSSPGTDTQYF.

This clonotype was seen more than once but under ten times. This chain joins TRBV28 and TRBJ2-7; D perhaps matches TRBD1 (6 bases). Germline lookup yields CDR1 MDHEN and CDR2 SYDVKM. CDR3 size: 13 residues. Trimming pared 6 bases from V and 7 bases from J, leaving 16 bases between. The CDR3, as DNA: TGTGCCAGCAGGACTACAGGGTCGGAGGAGCAGTACTTC. Residues: CASRTTGSEEQYF. The variable domain in full, with the rest retrieved from reference TRBV28 and TRBJ2-7, is DVKVTQSSRYLVKRTGEKVFLECVQDMDHENMFWYRQDPGLGLRLIYFSYDVKMKEKGDIPEGYSVSREKKERFSLILESASTNQTSMYLCASRTTGSEEQYFGPGTRLTVT.

In its sample, this clonotype was seen a few times. V and J are TRBV12-3 or TRBV12-4 and TRBJ1-2, with D tentatively TRBD1 (5 bases). Between the trimmed V and J ends, which lost 6 bases and 14 bases, there was a span of 22 bases. This CDR3 region has 13 residues. The CDR3 sequence is CASRGTGTPYLTF. As DNA, the CDR3 is TGTGCCAGCAGGGGGACCGGGACGCCTTATCTTACCTTC.

In this sample, this clonotype turned up a few times. V and J are TRBV7-9 and TRBJ2-7; D uncertain. The CDR3 loop spans 16 amino acids. Deletions cut 4 bases from V and 0 bases from J, with 16 bases between. Germline loops: CDR1 SEHNR, CDR2 FQNEAQ (reference sequence). CDR3 coding DNA: TGTGCCAGCAGCTCGATTAGGTCCAGAAGCTCCTACGAGCAGTACTTC. This translates into CASSSIRSRSSYEQYF.